Given below is one T cell receptor (beta chain) in context. The V gene's germline CDR1 is KGHSH and CDR2 LQKENI. This CDR3 comprises 17 residues. V dropped 0 bases and J dropped 7; count of bases not matched to a gene: 12. This sample was taken from a study of blood T cell repertoires in COVID-19. Whole-study context: The cDNA or gDNA used as material had been derived from T cells, B-cell-depleted T cells, or PBMCs.

Some clones are missing from TCRdb's copy, which holds only in-frame ones; the method was immunoSEQ multiplex PCR. The sample records around 85,000 clones, 86% being singletons. This sequence originates from a man aged 50-60 years with active COVID-19. The chain joins TRBV18 to TRBJ1-2; 9 bases match TRBD1. Sample: peripheral blood. The CDR3 is CASSPPEGQGNGRGYTF. CDR3 in DNA: TGTGCCAGCTCACCACCTGAGGGACAGGGAAACGGCCGTGGCTACACCTTC.